This T cell receptor beta chain was documented in a study of identical twins. The ends lost 6 bases at V and 4 bases at J; junction bases unmatched: 4. There are 13 residues in the CDR3. Germline-derived CDR1 and CDR2 are ENHRY and SYGVKD. TCRdb re-called the 5' RACE reads through MiXCR, storing one row per CDR3 protein. The sample records roughly 770,000 distinct CDR3 sequences, around a sixth being singletons. These data are also associated with another study on T cells expressing NK-cell markers. As reported in that work: Unclear, still, was the HCMV specificity of the expanded NKG2C+ T cell clones.

The source of this sequence is a woman aged 18 to 35 in good health. The sequenced material came from PBMCs. The chain couples TRBV10-3 to TRBJ2-7, with 9 bases fitting TRBD1. CDR3 sequence reads: CAIRKQGAYEQYF. The CDR3, as DNA: TGTGCCATCAGGAAACAGGGGGCTTACGAGCAGTACTTC.